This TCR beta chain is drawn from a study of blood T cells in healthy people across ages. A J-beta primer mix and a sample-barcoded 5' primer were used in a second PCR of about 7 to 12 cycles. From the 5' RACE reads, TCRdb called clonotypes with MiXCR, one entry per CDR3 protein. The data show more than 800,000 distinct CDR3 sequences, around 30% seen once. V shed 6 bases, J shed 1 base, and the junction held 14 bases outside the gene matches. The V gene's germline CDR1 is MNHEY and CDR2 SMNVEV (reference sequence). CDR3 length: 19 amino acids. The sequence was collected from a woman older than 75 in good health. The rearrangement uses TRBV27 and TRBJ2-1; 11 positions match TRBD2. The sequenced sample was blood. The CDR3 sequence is CASSQRRLAGGKSYNEQFF. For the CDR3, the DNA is TGTGCCAGCAGCCAAAGGCGTTTAGCGGGGGGGAAGTCCTACAATGAGCAGTTCTTC.